This T cell receptor (beta chain) originates from a study of graft-versus-host responses after intestinal transplantation. The graft tissue was processed, and this released both intraepithelial and lamina propria lymphocytes. Sequencing used immunoSEQ multiplex PCR; TCRdb keeps in-frame clones, though not all of them. The sample shows about 9,600 clones, about four fifths of them seen only once. Notes on the study in general: There were GvH clones found in recipient marrow, and some of them appeared first in ileum or blood.

The V gene end was trimmed by 10 bases and the J gene end by 5 bases; junction bases not matched to a gene: 7. Germline assignment: CDR1 MNHEY and CDR2 SVGAGI. The length of the CDR3 is 12 residues. Points on this clone: Its specificity is not known.

The clonotype comes from a human patient who received an intestinal transplant, so some T cells may come from the graft donor. Sequences were derived from ileum tissue, sampled roughly 470 days after intestinal transplantation. The chain combines TRBV6-5 with TRBJ2-5; the match to TRBD1 covers 7 bases. In DNA, the CDR3 is TGTGCCACCACAGGGGCAGGGGAGACCCAGTACTTC. This codes for CATTGAGETQYF.